This entry describes one T cell receptor (beta chain). Assay used: immunoSEQ multiplex PCR; TCRdb lists only in-frame clones, some missing. The table includes 40,000 to 45,000 clones, 89% detected once. Germline CDR1 and CDR2: MNHEY and SVGEGT. The CDR3 sequence is 16 residues long. The J segment lost 3 bases and the V segment lost 5 bases, leaving 12 bases of the junction unmatched. The sample originates from a study of blood T cell repertoires in COVID-19. Study-level background: The origin of the acute and convalescent COVID-19 samples was the United States, Italy and Spain. Sources were T cells, B-cell-depleted T cells, or PBMCs; the material itself was cDNA or gDNA.

This rearrangement joins TRBV6-2 or TRBV6-3 to TRBJ2-7, with 8 bases aligning to TRBD2. Sequencing used peripheral blood. The sequence derives from a human donor in a cohort sampled during active COVID-19. CDR3 nucleotides: TGTGCCAGCAGTAATTTTCGAGCGGGAGACTACTACGAGCAGTACTTC. Translating gives CASSNFRAGDYYEQYF.